A single sample gave rise to the 29 T cell receptor beta chains below, sequenced in a study of beta chain features in type 1 diabetes. The study, taken as a whole, reports: In every one of the four CD4+ subsets, TCRB CDR3s were moderately but significantly shorter in Type 1 diabetes patients.

The authors reverse transcribed all of the isolated RNA, so sequencing captured expressed TCRB transcripts. The table came from immunoSEQ multiplex PCR; TCRdb's copy has only in-frame clones and leaves some out. The table shows around 250,000 clones, with roughly an eighth occurring only once. Their antigens are not known. What was sequenced was naive CD4+ T cells from blood. These receptors all stem from a man aged 25-40 years with type 1 diabetes.

This clone turned up a few times. The chain links TRBV25-1 to TRBJ2-5, with 8 bases matching TRBD1. After removal of 3 bases from V and 1 base from J, the junction contained 4 bases not matched to a gene. This CDR3 has 15 residues. Germline CDR1 MGHDK, CDR2 SYGVNS. The CDR3 region has the DNA TGTGCCAGCAGTGATAATACAGGGGGCCAAGAGACCCAGTACTTC. Its protein product is CASSDNTGGQETQYF.

This clone was counted between two and nine times. The DNA for the CDR3 is TGTGCCACCAGCAGAGGGACAGGGGCTAGCACAGATACGCAGTATTTT. Amino acids: CATSRGTGASTDTQYF. The J gene is TRBJ2-3, the V gene TRBV15, with TRBD1 identical over 9 bases. V lost 1 base and J lost 0; bases outside the gene matches: 2. Germline V gene data show CDR1 as LNHNV and CDR2 as YYDKDF (reference sequence). The CDR3 covers 16 residues.

The V gene is TRBV7-2, the J gene TRBJ2-1; possibly TRBD2 for D (5 bases). The germline V and J ends were trimmed by 0 bases and 8 bases, with 8 bases remaining between them. The CDR3 has 13 amino acids. The germline gives CDR1 SGHTA, CDR2 FQGNSA. CDR3 in amino acids: CASSLAGVHEQFF. In DNA form, the CDR3 reads TGTGCCAGCAGCTTAGCGGGAGTGCATGAGCAGTTCTTC.

This clone was observed a handful of times. Other DNA sequences in this sample translate to the same CDR3. The chain carries TRBV28 and TRBJ2-7; D may be TRBD2 (5 bases). This CDR3 spans 12 amino acids. Per the germline V gene, CDR1 is MDHEN and CDR2 is SYDVKM. Trimming stripped 2 bases from V and 3 bases from J, with 5 bases between. The DNA for the CDR3 is TGTGCCAGCAGTTTAAGCGGCTACGAGCAGTACTTC. Amino acid sequence: CASSLSGYEQYF.

This clone turned up a few times. The V gene is TRBV2, the J gene TRBJ2-5, with TRBD1 as a possible D gene (6 bases). The CDR3 runs to 14 residues. The germline V gene has CDR1 SNHLY and CDR2 FYNNEI. V lost 1 base and J 3 bases, leaving 9 bases between the germline ends. The CDR3 DNA is TGTGCCAGCAGTGAAGAATCAGGGGAAGAGACCCAGTACTTC. It translates to CASSEESGEETQYF. The whole variable domain, remainder taken from reference TRBV2 and TRBJ2-5, is EPEVTQTPSHQVTQMGQEVILRCVPISNHLYFYWYRQILGQKVEFLVSFYNNEISEKSEIFDDQFSVERPDGSNFTLKIRSTKLEDSAMYFCASSEESGEETQYFGPGTRLLVL.

This clone has only a few counts. Other DNA variants within this sample encode the same CDR3. The chain has TRBV7-3 and TRBJ2-3; D not certain. The CDR3 loop spans 14 amino acids. The ends were cut back, 2 bases at V and 0 bases at J, with 6 bases in the middle. Germline CDR1 is SGHTA and CDR2 is FQGTGA. CDR3 DNA: TGTGCCAGCAGCTTAGCAACTAGCACAGATACGCAGTATTTT. Translated: CASSLATSTDTQYF.

This clone has a handful of counts. The chain is built from TRBV11-2 and TRBJ1-1; D is perhaps TRBD1 (6 bases). CDR3 size: 14 residues. Germline V gene sequence: CDR1 SGHAT, CDR2 FQNNGV. With 5 bases removed from V and 2 bases from J, the gap between germline ends came to 12 bases. The CDR3 nucleotides are TGTGCCAGCAGCCAGGACAGCCTAAACACTGAAGCTTTCTTT. Protein sequence: CASSQDSLNTEAFF.

V gene TRBV6-6 combines with J gene TRBJ2-3, with D tentatively TRBD1 (5 bases). Germline lookup yields CDR1 MNHNY and CDR2 SVGAGI (reference sequence). This CDR3 region has 13 residues. Trimming stripped 7 bases from V and 6 bases from J, with 14 bases between. DNA of the CDR3: TGTGCCAGCACGCCAGGGATTGCGGATACGCAGTATTTT. Its protein is CASTPGIADTQYF.

The chain combines TRBV7-3 with TRBJ2-5; D not resolved. The CDR3 has 15 residues. V was pared by 5 bases and J by 5 bases, with 18 bases between. The germline gives CDR1 SGHTA, CDR2 FQGTGA. CDR3 nucleotide sequence: TGTGCCAGCAGCATGTGGGCCAGAGCTTTGGAGACCCAGTACTTC. This codes for CASSMWARALETQYF.

The table lists this clone with a few counts. The chain joins TRBV6-5 to TRBJ1-1, with TRBD1 matching over 8 bases. V lost 8 bases and J lost 7; bases outside the gene matches: 3. CDR3 length: 11 residues. Germline loops: CDR1 MNHEY, CDR2 SVGAGI. The chain's CDR3 is CASEGQGEAFF. The CDR3 nucleotides read TGTGCCAGCGAAGGACAGGGTGAAGCTTTCTTT.

The genes are TRBV18 and TRBJ1-1; TRBD1 matches 9 bases. Trimming at V came to 3 bases and at J to 2 bases, leaving 10 bases not matched to a gene. Germline V gives CDR1 KGHSH, CDR2 LQKENI. The CDR3 extends over 17 amino acids. The CDR3 DNA reads TGTGCCAGCTCACCTCGAGCCTTACAGGGGGCTAACACTGAAGCTTTCTTT. Translating it yields CASSPRALQGANTEAFF.

The chain carries TRBV7-2 and TRBJ2-7; D is perhaps TRBD1 (6 bases). V dropped 6 bases and J dropped 3 bases, with 15 bases sitting between them. This CDR3 comprises 14 residues. Germline CDR1 SGHTA, CDR2 FQGNSA. In DNA form, the CDR3 reads TGTGCCAGCAGAGGGGGAGCTCGCATCTACGAGCAGTACTTC. Translation gives CASRGGARIYEQYF.

This clone was detected only a few times. The rearrangement uses TRBV20-1 and TRBJ1-2; D uncertain. Trimming pared 1 base from V and 8 bases from J, leaving 8 bases between. CDR1 is DFQATT, CDR2 SNEGSKA, per germline (reference sequence). The CDR3 loop spans 11 amino acids. The CDR3 DNA follows: TGCAGTGCTAGAGGAGGAGGCGGCTACACCTTC. Translating it yields CSARGGGGYTF.

The rearrangement links TRBV21-1 to TRBJ2-1; the table's TRBD2 call for D was not verified on the DNA. TRBV21-1 is designated a pseudogene. There are 16 residues in the CDR3. In nucleotides, the CDR3 is TGTGCCAGCAGCAAAGGAGGGCTAGCGGGAAAGGATGAGCAGTTCTTC. Encoded protein: CASSKGGLAGKDEQFF.

The chain recombines TRBV7-2 with TRBJ2-7, with D perhaps matching TRBD1 (5 bases). The CDR3 has 13 residues. Germline V gene data show CDR1 as SGHTA and CDR2 as FQGNSA. The V end lost 5 bases, the J end lost 6 bases, and 14 bases lay between the germline ends. The CDR3 sequence is CASSPSNRGEQYF. The CDR3 DNA sequence: TGTGCCAGCAGCCCTTCCAATAGGGGCGAGCAGTACTTC.

This clone was picked up a small number of times. V gene TRBV18 combines with J gene TRBJ2-1; D remains ambiguous. Germline CDR1 and CDR2: KGHSH and LQKENI. CDR3 length: 14 residues. V shed 0 bases and J shed 4 bases, with 7 bases lying between them. CDR3 in amino acids: CASSPPQDYNEQFF. In DNA form, the CDR3 reads TGTGCCAGCTCACCACCGCAGGATTACAATGAGCAGTTCTTC.

The chain carries TRBV18 and TRBJ2-7, with D hard to call. Trimming cost V 3 bases and J 4 bases, with 10 bases left between them. CDR1 is KGHSH, CDR2 LQKENI, per germline. The CDR3 runs 13 residues. The DNA for the CDR3 is TGTGCCAGCTCACCCCTCCGAGAATACGAGCAGTACTTC. This codes for CASSPLREYEQYF.

This clone was detected only a few times. The CDR3 sequence: CAWSVGASYTEAFF. In DNA, the CDR3 is TGTGCCTGGAGTGTAGGGGCTTCTTACACTGAAGCTTTCTTT. This chain links TRBV30 with TRBJ1-1; possible D gene TRBD1, 5 bases. The CDR3 is 14 amino acids. The V end lost 0 bases, the J end lost 3 bases, and 11 bases lay between the germline ends. Per the germline V gene, CDR1 is GTSNPN and CDR2 is SVGIG (reference sequence).

The chain carries TRBV6-5 and TRBJ2-1; tentative D call: TRBD1 (5 bases). The CDR3 totals 15 residues. CDR1 MNHEY and CDR2 SVGAGI come from the germline V gene. The V end lost 7 bases, the J end lost 0 bases, and 13 bases lay between the germline ends. The CDR3 sequence is CASTDSGYSYNEQFF. CDR3 nucleotide sequence: TGTGCCAGCACCGACAGTGGTTACTCCTACAATGAGCAGTTCTTC.

J is TRBJ1-5 and V is TRBV18, with 11 bases matching TRBD1. CDR3 length: 15 residues. Germline CDR1 KGHSH, CDR2 LQKENI. With 6 bases clipped from V and 3 bases from J, the junction kept 4 bases outside the gene matches. As DNA, the CDR3 is TGTGCCAGCTCCTGGGGACAGGGGGACAATCAGCCCCAGCATTTT. It yields the protein CASSWGQGDNQPQHF.

This clone came up a few times. The chain uses TRBV30 and TRBJ2-5; 7 bases are a match to TRBD1. The last part of the DNA fits TRBJ2-7 better; the J call may be wrong. Germline V gives CDR1 GTSNPN, CDR2 SVGIG (reference sequence). The CDR3 contains 14 residues. CDR3 protein: CAWDRQGWVNEQYF. The CDR3 DNA reads TGTGCCTGGGATCGACAGGGATGGGTTAACGAGCAGTACTTC.

In this sample, this clone turned up a few times. The chain is built from TRBV10-3 and TRBJ2-1; 7 positions agree with TRBD1. V lost 4 bases and J lost 8; bases outside the gene matches: 14. The germline gives CDR1 ENHRY, CDR2 SYGVKD. CDR3 length: 16 residues. The CDR3 sequence is CAISGPPGQVMDEQFF. The CDR3 nucleotides read TGTGCCATCAGTGGGCCTCCCGGACAGGTTATGGATGAGCAGTTCTTC.

This chain connects TRBV28 to TRBJ2-5; a weak D match, TRBD2 (6 bases). Germline CDR1 is MDHEN and CDR2 is SYDVKM. This CDR3 region has 12 residues. Trimming shortened V by 4 bases and J by 7 bases, and 10 bases separated the two germline ends. CDR3 amino acids: CASSSRGGTQYF. CDR3 DNA sequence: TGTGCCAGCAGTTCAAGGGGAGGGACCCAGTACTTC.

The V call is TRBV25-1, the J call TRBJ1-2, with 7 bases that match TRBD1. V shed 3 bases and J 2 bases; nucleotides not matched to a gene: 6. The CDR3 has 15 residues. Germline CDR1 MGHDK, CDR2 SYGVNS. The CDR3 DNA follows: TGTGCCAGCAGTGACGGGACAGTCTACAACTATGGCTACACCTTC. The encoded protein is CASSDGTVYNYGYTF.

The J gene is TRBJ2-7, the V gene TRBV6-5; 10 bases line up with TRBD2. Germline values: CDR1 MNHEY, CDR2 SVGAGI. The CDR3 is made up of 14 amino acids. Trimming removed 6 bases from V and 2 bases from J; junction bases left unmatched: 4. The CDR3 DNA is TGTGCCAGCAGATGGACTAGCGGAGCCTACGAGCAGTACTTC. Translating gives CASRWTSGAYEQYF.

CDR3 sequence reads: CASSPPGVSMNTGELFF. CDR3 in DNA: TGTGCCAGCAGCCCGCCAGGGGTTAGCATGAACACCGGGGAGCTGTTTTTT. The V call is TRBV2, the J call TRBJ2-2; D possibly corresponds to TRBD1 (6 bases). The CDR3 contains 17 residues. The germline gives CDR1 SNHLY, CDR2 FYNNEI. Trimming stripped 6 bases from V and 1 base from J, with 18 bases between.

The chain employs TRBV20-1 and TRBJ2-3; possible D gene TRBD2, 5 bases. There are 11 residues in the CDR3. The V gene lost 6 bases and the J gene lost 7 bases, with 11 bases spanning the gap. CDR1 and CDR2 from the germline V gene are DFQATT and SNEGSKA (reference sequence). The CDR3 nucleotides read TGCAGTGCGAGGACTTATAATACGCAGTATTTT. Encoded protein: CSARTYNTQYF.

In its sample, this clone was seen a few times. This specimen includes other DNA sequences encoding the same CDR3. The chain employs TRBV28 and TRBJ2-1; TRBD1 agrees at 8 bases. The CDR3 is 12 amino acids. Germline V gene data show CDR1 as MDHEN and CDR2 as SYDVKM. Losses at the gene ends were 6 bases for V and 8 bases for J; bases not matched to a gene: 3. CDR3 coding DNA: TGTGCCAGCAGATCGACAGGGGATGAGCAGTTCTTC. Its protein is CASRSTGDEQFF.

The chain uses TRBV6-4 and TRBJ2-2, with 7 bases fitting TRBD1. Germline V gene data show CDR1 as MRHNA and CDR2 as SNTAGT. J was trimmed by 0 bases and V by 0 bases; bases with no gene match: 1. This CDR3 comprises 16 residues. CDR3 coding DNA: TGTGCCAGCAGTGACTCCGGGACAGCGAACACCGGGGAGCTGTTTTTT. Its translation: CASSDSGTANTGELFF.